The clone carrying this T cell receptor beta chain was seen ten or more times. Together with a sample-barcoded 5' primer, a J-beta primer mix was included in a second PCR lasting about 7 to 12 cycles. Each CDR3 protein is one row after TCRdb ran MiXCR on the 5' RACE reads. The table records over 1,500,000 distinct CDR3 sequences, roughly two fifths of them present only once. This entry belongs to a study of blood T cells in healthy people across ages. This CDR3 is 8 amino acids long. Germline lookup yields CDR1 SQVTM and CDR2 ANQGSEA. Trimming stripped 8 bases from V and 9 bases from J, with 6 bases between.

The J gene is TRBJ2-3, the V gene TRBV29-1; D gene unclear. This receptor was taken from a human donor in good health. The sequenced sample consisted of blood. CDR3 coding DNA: TGCAGCCCCGACACGCAGTATTTT. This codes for CSPDTQYF.